These 20 T cell receptor beta chains came from one sample sequenced in a study of blood T cell repertoires in COVID-19. The table came from immunoSEQ multiplex PCR; TCRdb's copy has only in-frame clones and leaves some out. The table lists approximately 140,000 clones, about 87% of them singletons. The material sequenced was peripheral blood. These receptors originate from a man aged 80 or over with acute or convalescent COVID-19.

The chain uses TRBV18 and TRBJ1-1; D remains ambiguous. The length of the CDR3 is 13 residues. Trimming cost V 6 bases and J 0 bases, with 8 bases left between them. Germline V gives CDR1 KGHSH, CDR2 LQKENI. The CDR3 region is CASSPTMNTEAFF. CDR3 DNA: TGTGCCAGCTCGCCTACCATGAACACTGAAGCTTTCTTT.

The chain carries TRBV2 and TRBJ2-1; tentative D call: TRBD2 (5 bases). CDR1 and CDR2 (germline): SNHLY, FYNNEI. The CDR3 loop spans 17 amino acids. Trimming left V 5 bases short and J 0 bases short, with 17 bases between. CDR3 sequence (DNA): TGTGCCAGCAGTCGCCGGGGAGCTGCCAGCTCCTACAATGAGCAGTTCTTC. Residues: CASSRRGAASSYNEQFF.

V gene TRBV7-9 combines with J gene TRBJ2-1; 7 bases align to TRBD2. J was trimmed by 6 bases and V by 4 bases; bases with no gene match: 15. The CDR3 loop spans 17 amino acids. The germline CDR1 and CDR2 sequences are SEHNR and FQNEAQ (reference sequence). CDR3 region: CASSSPKKAGSTNEQFF. The DNA for the CDR3 is TGTGCCAGCAGCTCCCCGAAAAAAGCGGGAAGTACCAATGAGCAGTTCTTC.

The chain couples TRBV14 to TRBJ1-2; TRBD1 might be the D (6 bases). The V gene's germline CDR1 is SGHDN and CDR2 FVKESK. V lost 3 bases, J lost 1 base, and 18 bases lay in between. This CDR3 region has 17 residues. The CDR3 DNA follows: TGTGCCAGCAGCCACCTTCTCGGGACACCCCATAACTATGGCTACACCTTC. The encoded protein is CASSHLLGTPHNYGYTF.

The chain has TRBV18 and TRBJ2-3, with TRBD1 matching 7 bases. Germline values: CDR1 KGHSH, CDR2 LQKENI. The CDR3 is 15 amino acids. With 8 bases clipped from V and 2 bases from J, the junction kept 10 bases outside the gene matches. The CDR3 nucleotides are TGTGCCAGCGCCGAACCCGACAGGGACACAGATACGCAGTATTTT. It yields the protein CASAEPDRDTDTQYF.

The rearrangement uses TRBV10-3 and TRBJ1-5; D ambiguous. Trimming removed 0 bases at V and 7 bases at J, with 10 bases between. Germline CDR1 and CDR2: ENHRY and SYGVKD. This CDR3 has 14 amino acids. The CDR3 DNA sequence: TGTGCCATCAGTGAGTCGGAGTTGCGGCAGCCCCAGCATTTT. Its translation is CAISESELRQPQHF.

The chain employs TRBV5-5 and TRBJ2-3, with 8 nucleotides matching TRBD1. Trimming removed 0 bases from V and 0 bases from J; junction bases left unmatched: 3. The CDR3 runs to 16 residues. The V gene's germline CDR1 is SGHKS and CDR2 YYEKEE (reference sequence). Here the CDR3 reads CASSLGQGFSTDTQYF. Written as DNA, the CDR3 is TGTGCCAGCAGCTTGGGACAGGGGTTTAGCACAGATACGCAGTATTTT.

The chain recombines TRBV30 with TRBJ1-2; no definite D call. Germline CDR1 and CDR2: GTSNPN and SVGIG (reference sequence). There are 15 residues in the CDR3. V lost 0 bases and J lost 7, with 18 bases in between. For the CDR3, the DNA is TGTGCCTGGAGTGTCATTGGGCAGGCCACCCGTGGCTACACCTTC. The encoded protein is CAWSVIGQATRGYTF.

The V call is TRBV30, the J call TRBJ1-4; 9 bases are a match to TRBD1. The germline CDR1 and CDR2 sequences are GTSNPN and SVGIG (reference sequence). The CDR3 extends over 14 amino acids. The trim removed 2 bases at V and 8 bases at J, leaving 6 bases unmatched. The CDR3 spells CAWSSGQGKEKLFF. CDR3 sequence (DNA): TGTGCCTGGAGTAGCGGACAGGGGAAGGAAAAACTGTTTTTT.

This chain connects TRBV5-4 to TRBJ2-7, with a weak D call TRBD2 (5 bases). Germline assignment: CDR1 SGHNT and CDR2 YYREEE (reference sequence). The CDR3 totals 16 residues. The ends were cut back, 3 bases at V and 3 bases at J, with 19 bases in the middle. The CDR3: CASSSKRTGLVYEQYF. The CDR3 DNA is TGTGCCAGCAGCTCCAAAAGGACTGGATTAGTCTACGAGCAGTACTTC.

The rearrangement links TRBV19 to TRBJ1-2; perhaps TRBD1 as D (6 bases). V lost 5 bases, J lost 4 bases, and 14 bases lay in between. The V gene's germline CDR1 is LNHDA and CDR2 SQIVND (reference sequence). The CDR3 covers 14 residues. In nucleotides, the CDR3 is TGTGCCAGTAGTTGGGGGCCCGAGCCCTATGGCTACACCTTC. Encoded protein: CASSWGPEPYGYTF.

The J gene is TRBJ1-4, the V gene TRBV2; tentatively, D is TRBD1 (5 bases). The CDR3 totals 14 residues. Per the germline V gene, CDR1 is SNHLY and CDR2 is FYNNEI. The V end was cut by 2 bases, the J end by 5 bases, with 9 bases between. CDR3 loop: CASSERGWNEKLFF. The CDR3 DNA reads as TGTGCCAGCAGTGAAAGGGGCTGGAATGAAAAACTGTTTTTT.

The V and J genes are TRBV3-1 (or the pseudogene TRBV3-2) and TRBJ1-5; D unresolved. V lost 8 bases and J lost 4, with 9 bases in between. CDR1 is LGHDT and CDR2 is YNNKEL in the germline V gene (reference sequence). The CDR3 spans 12 residues. CDR3 residues: CASSAENQPQHF. CDR3 nucleotide sequence: TGTGCCAGCTCTGCAGAAAATCAGCCCCAGCATTTT.

The J gene is TRBJ1-4, the V gene TRBV19; no clear D gene. The germline V gene encodes CDR1 LNHDA and CDR2 SQIVND (reference sequence). The CDR3 totals 16 residues. V lost 5 bases to trimming and J lost 6 bases, with 19 bases between them. The CDR3 DNA follows: TGTGCCAGTAGTCCCCGGGGAGGCCCCCGGTATGAAAAACTGTTTTTT. Its protein is CASSPRGGPRYEKLFF.

The rearrangement links TRBV30 to TRBJ1-1; 8 positions agree with TRBD1. The V gene's germline CDR1 is GTSNPN and CDR2 SVGIG (reference sequence). The CDR3 loop spans 11 amino acids. V shed 2 bases, J shed 8 bases, and the junction held 1 base outside the gene matches. In DNA form, the CDR3 reads TGTGCCTGGAGTAGGACAGGGGAAGCTTTCTTT. It codes for CAWSRTGEAFF. Complete variable domain (other parts from reference TRBV30 and TRBJ1-1): SQTIHQWPATLVQPVGSPLSLECTVEGTSNPNLYWYRQAAGRGLQLLFYSVGIGQISSEVPQNLSASRPQDRQFILSSKKLLLSDSGFYLCAWSRTGEAFFGQGTRLTVV.

The chain couples TRBV29-1 to TRBJ2-1, with 11 bases identical to TRBD2. J gave up 9 bases and V 3 bases, and 10 bases lay outside the gene matches. The CDR3 is 15 amino acids. The V gene's germline CDR1 is SQVTM and CDR2 ANQGSEA. CDR3 loop: CSVDPASGGPSEQFF. The CDR3 DNA follows: TGCAGCGTTGATCCGGCTAGCGGGGGGCCTAGTGAGCAGTTCTTC.

The V call is TRBV6-5, the J call TRBJ1-4; tentative D call: TRBD1 (6 bases). Germline values: CDR1 MNHEY, CDR2 SVGAGI. CDR3 length equals 14 residues. Trimming shortened V by 7 bases and J by 7 bases, and 16 bases separated the two germline ends. The CDR3 DNA reads as TGTGCCAGCAAACTCGACAGGTTGGGTGAAAAACTGTTTTTT. Translation: CASKLDRLGEKLFF.

In its sample, this clone was seen a few times. The rearrangement links TRBV24-1 to TRBJ2-2; 11 nucleotides line up with TRBD2. This CDR3 region has 18 residues. Per germline, CDR1 KGHDR and CDR2 SFDVKD. The V and J ends lost 3 bases and 0 bases, in that order; junction bases with no gene match: 5. CDR3 amino acids: CATSDARLAGTNTGELFF. CDR3 in DNA: TGTGCCACCAGTGATGCCAGACTAGCGGGAACGAACACCGGGGAGCTGTTTTTT.

This chain links TRBV10-3 with TRBJ1-1; maybe TRBD1 (5 bases). CDR1 and CDR2 from the germline V gene are ENHRY and SYGVKD. The CDR3 totals 16 residues. Deletions cut 1 base from V and 0 bases from J, with 12 bases between. The CDR3 bases are TGTGCCATCAGTGAGTTAGGGGCCAGAATGAACACTGAAGCTTTCTTT. This encodes CAISELGARMNTEAFF.

V and J are TRBV6-4 and TRBJ2-2; 7 nucleotides agree with TRBD1. The CDR3 runs to 17 residues. Germline V CDR1 and CDR2: MRHNA, SNTAGT. V gave up 5 bases and J gave up 1 base; unmatched junction bases: 10. CDR3 coding DNA: TGTGCCAGCAGTAACCAGGGGGTCGAGAAGAACACCGGGGAGCTGTTTTTT. This codes for CASSNQGVEKNTGELFF.